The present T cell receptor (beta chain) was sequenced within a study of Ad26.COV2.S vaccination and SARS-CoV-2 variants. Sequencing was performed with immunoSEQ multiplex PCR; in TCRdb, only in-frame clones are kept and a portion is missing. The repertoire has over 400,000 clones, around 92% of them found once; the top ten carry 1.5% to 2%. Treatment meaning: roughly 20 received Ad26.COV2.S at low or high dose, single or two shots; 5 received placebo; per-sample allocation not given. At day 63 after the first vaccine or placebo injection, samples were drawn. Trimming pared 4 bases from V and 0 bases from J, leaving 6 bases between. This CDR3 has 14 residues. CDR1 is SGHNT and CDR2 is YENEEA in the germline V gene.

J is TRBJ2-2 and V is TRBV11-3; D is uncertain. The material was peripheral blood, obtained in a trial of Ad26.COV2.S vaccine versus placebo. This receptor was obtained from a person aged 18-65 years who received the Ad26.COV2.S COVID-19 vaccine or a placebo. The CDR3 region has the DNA TGTGCCAGCAGCTCCCCAGCGAACACCGGGGAGCTGTTTTTT. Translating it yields CASSSPANTGELFF.